The present T cell receptor (beta chain) was sequenced within a study of T cell repertoires in cytomegalovirus infection. In TCRdb, the reads were re-called with MiXCR into one record per CDR3 protein. The profile shows 150,000 or so distinct CDR3 sequences, roughly 17% of them singletons. This clonotype was seen a few times. Germline V gene lookup returns CDR1 MNHNS and CDR2 SASEGT. Losses at the gene ends were 2 bases for V and 3 bases for J; bases not matched to a gene: 8. The CDR3 runs to 16 residues. The sequenced material came from CD8+ T cells from PBMCs. This TCR was recovered from a human donor in good health (CMV status not recorded). Some clones in this sample may be carry-over from other donors' samples. This rearrangement joins TRBV6-1 to TRBJ2-3, with TRBD2 identical over 7 bases. Written as DNA, the CDR3 is TGTGCCAGCAGTGAAAGGATGGGGGAGGGGACAGATACGCAGTATTTT. Protein: CASSERMGEGTDTQYF.